These 17 T cell receptor beta chains came from one sample sequenced in a study of T cell changes during pregnancy in multiple sclerosis. Here immunoSEQ multiplex PCR was the method, and the copy in TCRdb shows in-frame clones only, minus some. The sample lists about 66,000 clones; roughly nine tenths were seen once. The specimen was peripheral blood, collected in the third trimester of pregnancy. These receptors were taken from a female donor with multiple sclerosis, enrolled in a pregnancy study.

The chain links TRBV18 to TRBJ1-3; D possibly corresponds to TRBD1 (6 bases). Trimming took 3 bases from V and 8 from J, leaving 14 bases between them. The CDR3 length is 14 residues. The V gene's germline CDR1 is KGHSH and CDR2 LQKENI. The DNA for the CDR3 is TGTGCCAGCTCACCTGCGGACAGCGGCGACACCATATATTTT. Encoded protein: CASSPADSGDTIYF.

In DNA, the CDR3 is TGTGCCAGCAGTCAGCTAGCGGGAGGGCCTTACGAGCAGTACTTC. Its translation is CASSQLAGGPYEQYF. V is TRBV6-5 and J is TRBJ2-7; 12 nucleotides line up with TRBD2. Germline CDR1 reads MNHEY; CDR2 reads SVGAGI. V lost 5 bases to trimming and J lost 4 bases; unmatched junction nucleotides: 6. The CDR3 has 15 residues.

This chain joins TRBV11-2 and TRBJ2-3, with 8 bases matching TRBD2. Germline-derived CDR1 and CDR2 are SGHAT and FQNNGV. The trim removed 0 bases at V and 2 bases at J, leaving 7 bases unmatched. This CDR3 has 17 residues. CDR3 in DNA: TGTGCCAGCAGCTTAGATATTAGCGGGACTCACACAGATACGCAGTATTTT. Translated, it gives CASSLDISGTHTDTQYF.

The chain carries TRBV2 and TRBJ1-1; 10 bases line up with TRBD1. From germline, CDR1 is SNHLY and CDR2 FYNNEI. The CDR3 has 14 amino acids. V dropped 6 bases and J dropped 5; count of bases not matched to a gene: 6. In DNA form, the CDR3 reads TGTGCCAGCAGGAACGACAGGGGGCTTACTGAAGCTTTCTTT. This codes for CASRNDRGLTEAFF.

The J gene is TRBJ1-4, the V gene TRBV27; D gene ambiguous. Trimming took 2 bases from V and 3 from J, leaving 13 bases between them. Germline CDR1 MNHEY, CDR2 SMNVEV (reference sequence). CDR3 length: 16 residues. The CDR3 region is CASSLGGWFANEKLFF. As DNA, the CDR3 is TGTGCCAGCAGTTTAGGAGGTTGGTTTGCTAATGAAAAACTGTTTTTT.

The genes are TRBV10-3 and TRBJ2-7; 7 nucleotides line up with TRBD1. Looked up from germline, CDR1 is ENHRY and CDR2 is SYGVKD. Trimming at V came to 2 bases and at J to 4 bases, leaving 5 bases not matched to a gene. The CDR3 is made up of 14 amino acids. CDR3 in amino acids: CAISEKGAGYEQYF. The DNA of the CDR3 is TGTGCCATCAGTGAGAAGGGGGCTGGTTACGAGCAGTACTTC.

This chain links TRBV5-8 with TRBJ1-1; 10 bases line up with TRBD1. The CDR3 runs to 15 residues. The germline V gene has CDR1 SGHTS and CDR2 YDEGEE. V gave up 6 bases and J gave up 2 bases; unmatched junction bases: 7. CDR3 nucleotide sequence: TGTGCCAGCAACGGGGGGACAGGGGTTAACACTGAAGCTTTCTTT. Protein: CASNGGTGVNTEAFF.

The V call is TRBV19, the J call TRBJ1-6, with unresolved D. CDR1 is LNHDA, CDR2 SQIVND, per germline (reference sequence). This CDR3 spans 16 amino acids. The V gene lost 1 base and the J gene lost 5 bases, with 12 bases spanning the gap. The CDR3: CASSIGSGSHNSPLHF. The CDR3 DNA reads as TGTGCCAGTAGTATAGGCTCCGGGTCCCATAATTCACCCCTCCACTTT.

This sequence joins TRBV19 and TRBJ1-2; D is perhaps TRBD1 (5 bases). V lost 4 bases and J 0 bases, leaving 9 bases between the germline ends. The CDR3 has 14 residues. Germline V gene data show CDR1 as LNHDA and CDR2 as SQIVND (reference sequence). The CDR3 DNA sequence: TGTGCCAGTAGTACTGACAGCTCTAACTATGGCTACACCTTC. Amino acids: CASSTDSSNYGYTF.

This chain links TRBV6-5 with TRBJ1-5, with a tentative D call TRBD1 (5 bases). In germline, CDR1 is MNHEY, CDR2 SVGAGI. V was cut by 2 bases and J by 9 bases, with 17 bases left in between. CDR3 length equals 15 residues. CDR3 region: CASSYRGTGMWPQHF. CDR3 bases: TGTGCCAGCAGTTACCGGGGGACGGGAATGTGGCCCCAGCATTTT.

This chain uses TRBV4-1 with TRBJ2-5, with D possibly being TRBD2 (7 bases). With 0 bases removed from V and 1 base from J, the gap between germline ends came to 15 bases. CDR1 and CDR2 from the germline V gene are MGHRA and YSYEKL. The CDR3 runs 17 residues. CDR3 amino acids: CASSQDRGARPQETQYF. CDR3 DNA: TGCGCCAGCAGCCAAGATCGGGGGGCGAGACCCCAAGAGACCCAGTACTTC.

The chain carries TRBV21-1 and TRBJ1-4. TRBV21-1 is reported as a pseudogene. The CDR3 contains 15 residues. The CDR3 region is CASSKGRETNEKLFF. Written as DNA, the CDR3 is TGTGCCAGCAGCAAAGGGAGGGAAACTAATGAAAAACTGTTTTTT.

This chain joins TRBV6-1 and TRBJ2-3; TRBD2 agrees at 8 bases. CDR3 length: 15 amino acids. The germline V gene has CDR1 MNHNS and CDR2 SASEGT. V dropped 6 bases and J dropped 3; count of bases not matched to a gene: 8. The CDR3 spells CASRDTSGFTDTQYF. In DNA, the CDR3 is TGTGCCAGCAGGGATACTAGCGGATTTACAGATACGCAGTATTTT.

The chain combines TRBV11-2 with TRBJ1-4; TRBD1 might be the D (5 bases). CDR3 size: 17 residues. Germline V gene sequence: CDR1 SGHAT, CDR2 FQNNGV. Trimming pared 5 bases from V and 7 bases from J, leaving 23 bases between. In DNA, the CDR3 is TGTGCCAGCAGCCTAACCCTCTCAGGGTTGGTGGGTGAAAAACTGTTTTTT. It translates to CASSLTLSGLVGEKLFF.

This sequence joins TRBV5-1 and TRBJ2-5; no definite D call. The CDR3 extends over 16 amino acids. Germline V gene sequence: CDR1 SGHRS, CDR2 YFSETQ. V lost 0 bases, J lost 2 bases, and 14 bases lay in between. The CDR3 bases are TGCGCCAGCAGCTTGGGCGGAAAAACCATTCAAGAGACCCAGTACTTC. This sequence encodes CASSLGGKTIQETQYF.

The chain links TRBV30 to TRBJ1-2, with TRBD1 matching 9 bases. The CDR3 contains 17 residues. CDR1 is GTSNPN, CDR2 SVGIG, per germline (reference sequence). The V gene end was trimmed by 0 bases and the J gene end by 7 bases; junction bases not matched to a gene: 15. CDR3 nucleotides: TGTGCCTGGAGTGTACAGTCTCTGGGGACAGGGTCTACTGGCTACACCTTC. This codes for CAWSVQSLGTGSTGYTF.

The gene calls are TRBV10-1 and TRBJ2-3, with TRBD2 as a possible D gene (7 bases). Between the trimmed V and J ends, which lost 2 bases and 0 bases, there was a span of 15 bases. The CDR3 spans 17 residues. Germline lookup yields CDR1 WNHNN and CDR2 SYGVQD (reference sequence). The CDR3 is CASSEAGGRMSTDTQYF. The CDR3 coding sequence is TGCGCCAGCAGTGAGGCCGGGGGGCGGATGAGCACAGATACGCAGTATTTT.